The clone carrying this TCR beta chain has a count of ten or more. The antigen remains unidentified. TCRdb fed the 5' RACE reads into MiXCR, producing one record per CDR3 protein. The table shows approximately 620,000 distinct CDR3 sequences, with over 8.5% occurring only once. This CDR3 region has 17 residues. Trimming removed 6 bases at V and 0 bases at J, with 17 bases between. In germline, CDR1 is MDHEN, CDR2 SYDVKM. The sample comes from a study of identical twins. The donors were all healthy and Caucasian. General study findings and limits: Out-of-frame beta sequences exhibited a weaker degree of excess twin sharing. Compared with models, monozygotic twins showed more out-of-frame TCR alpha sharing.

These same data were also listed under a study on yellow fever vaccine responses in identical twins.

V gene TRBV28 combines with J gene TRBJ2-2; D perhaps matches TRBD1 (6 bases). The sequence was collected from a woman between 18 and 30 years old in good health. Specimen: PBMCs. CDR3 in amino acids: CASSHHFGTSNTGELFF. As DNA, the CDR3 is TGTGCCAGCAGCCACCACTTTGGGACATCGAACACCGGGGAGCTGTTTTTT.